The 17 T cell receptor beta chains in this list originate from one sample, sequenced in a study of T cells in Graves' hyperthyroidism and ophthalmopathy. Amplification targeted TCR beta CDR3 regions from RNA transcripts. The TCR CDR3 first-round RT-PCR relied on the HTBI primer set. From the multiplex PCR reads, TCRdb called clonotypes with MiXCR, one entry per CDR3 protein. The repertoire has 500,000 to 750,000 distinct CDR3 sequences, more than 45% of them found once; the top ten carry 7.5% to 8.5%. Sample: peripheral blood or thyroid tissue (not recorded which). These receptors all come from a woman aged 18-29 years with Graves' hyperthyroidism.

This clonotype was found many times. For the CDR3, the DNA is TGTGCCAGCAGCCGGGACAGTGGCTACTCCATATATTTT. As protein: CASSRDSGYSIYF. The V gene is TRBV5-8, the J gene TRBJ1-3, with 7 bases aligning to TRBD1. The CDR3 totals 13 residues. V was clipped by 4 bases and J by 11 bases; unmatched bases: 9. Germline values: CDR1 SGHTS, CDR2 YDEGEE.

This clonotype was counted ten times or more. CDR3 in amino acids: CSAWTSGTYEQYF. DNA for the CDR3: TGCAGTGCTTGGACTAGCGGAACCTACGAGCAGTACTTC. The chain is built from TRBV20-1 and TRBJ2-7; 10 bases map to TRBD2. Trimming removed 5 bases from V and 2 bases from J; junction bases left unmatched: 3. This CDR3 is 13 amino acids long. Germline V lookup: CDR1 DFQATT, CDR2 SNEGSKA (reference sequence).

This chain joins TRBV24-1 and TRBJ1-2; 8 bases agree with TRBD1. CDR1 and CDR2 from the germline V gene are KGHDR and SFDVKD. V lost 6 bases to trimming and J lost 8 bases; unmatched junction nucleotides: 4. The CDR3 is 12 amino acids. The CDR3 loop reads CATSPGGAGYTF. For the CDR3, the DNA is TGTGCCACCAGTCCAGGGGGCGCGGGCTACACCTTC.

In this sample, this clonotype turned up many times. The CDR3 DNA sequence: TGTGCCAGCAGCCAAGTCTGGCGGGAGGCCTACGAGCAGTACTTC. Its protein is CASSQVWREAYEQYF. The chain combines TRBV14 with TRBJ2-7; 8 nucleotides agree with TRBD2. CDR1 and CDR2 (germline): SGHDN, FVKESK. This CDR3 has 15 residues. V trimming: 1 base; J trimming: 2 bases; junction bases outside the gene matches: 4.

This clonotype occurred a few times. V gene TRBV6-6 combines with J gene TRBJ2-7, with TRBD2 identical over 14 bases. Germline V gene data show CDR1 as MNHNY and CDR2 as SVGAGI (reference sequence). Trimming cost V 3 bases and J 3 bases; bases outside gene matches: 10. This CDR3 contains 18 residues. The DNA for the CDR3 is TGTGCCAGCAGTTATATGGGACTAGCGGGAGAAGTTTTCTACGAGCAGTACTTC. Translated: CASSYMGLAGEVFYEQYF.

V and J are TRBV19 and TRBJ1-2; 7 bases are shared with TRBD1. Trimming cost V 10 bases and J 5 bases; bases outside gene matches: 13. This CDR3 region has 14 residues. Germline V gene sequence: CDR1 LNHDA, CDR2 SQIVND (reference sequence). The DNA of the CDR3 is TGTGCCAACAACTGCCAGGGGGTTGAGTATGGCTACACCTTC. Its translation: CANNCQGVEYGYTF.

V usage is TRBV20-1 and J usage is TRBJ2-7; D is possibly TRBD2 (6 bases). Germline V gene lookup returns CDR1 DFQATT and CDR2 SNEGSKA (reference sequence). The germline V and J ends were trimmed by 7 bases and 2 bases, with 9 bases remaining between them. The CDR3 sequence is 11 residues long. The CDR3 reads CSGGEPYEQYF. The CDR3 bases are TGCAGTGGCGGGGAGCCCTACGAGCAGTACTTC.

This clonotype was seen repeatedly, ten times or more. The chain recombines TRBV20-1 with TRBJ2-5; TRBD2 matches at 7 bases. V lost 6 bases to trimming and J lost 7 bases; unmatched junction nucleotides: 8. The CDR3 is 12 amino acids. Per germline, CDR1 DFQATT and CDR2 SNEGSKA (reference sequence). The CDR3 DNA follows: TGCAGTGCCCTTCGGCTAGCGGCGACCCAGTACTTC. Translated: CSALRLAATQYF.

Ten or more counts support this clonotype. The chain joins TRBV4-2 to TRBJ2-7, with a weak D call TRBD2 (7 bases). The V gene's germline CDR1 is LGHNA and CDR2 YNFKEQ. Trimming left V 4 bases short and J 5 bases short, with 15 bases between. The CDR3 is made up of 14 amino acids. The DNA of the CDR3 is TGTGCCAGCAGCCCCGAGGGGGGGGCCGACGAGCAGTACTTC. This translates into CASSPEGGADEQYF.

V is TRBV12-3 or TRBV12-4 and J is TRBJ1-1; 8 bases agree with TRBD1. CDR3 size: 15 residues. The trim removed 11 bases at V and 5 bases at J, leaving 16 bases unmatched. CDR3 residues: CADPDRGRGGTEAFF. Here the CDR3 DNA reads TGTGCCGACCCTGACAGGGGACGGGGAGGGACTGAAGCTTTCTTT.

The chain combines TRBV12-3 or TRBV12-4 with TRBJ2-5; unclear D gene. The V end was cut by 5 bases, the J end by 7 bases, with 8 bases between. This CDR3 comprises 11 residues. The CDR3 region is CASSPAGTQYF. The CDR3 DNA reads TGTGCCAGCAGTCCCGCCGGGACCCAGTACTTC.

The V gene is TRBV7-9, the J gene TRBJ2-2; 7 nucleotides match TRBD2. The V segment lost 5 bases and the J segment 4 bases; nucleotides outside the gene matches: 10. The CDR3 is 16 amino acids. Germline V CDR1 and CDR2: SEHNR, FQNEAQ (reference sequence). CDR3 DNA: TGTGCCAGCAGCCAACCCAGCGGGACTACCACCGGGGAGCTGTTTTTT. Protein product: CASSQPSGTTTGELFF.

J is TRBJ2-5 and V is TRBV15, with D perhaps TRBD2 (5 bases). The CDR3 has 15 residues. Trimming took off 3 bases at V and 5 bases at J, with 16 bases between the two ends. The germline CDR1 and CDR2 sequences are LNHNV and YYDKDF (reference sequence). CDR3 loop: CATSSEAGDRETQYF. In nucleotides, the CDR3 is TGTGCCACCAGCAGTGAAGCCGGGGATAGGGAGACCCAGTACTTC.

In its sample, this clonotype was seen many times. The chain couples TRBV9 to TRBJ1-2; 11 bases are a match to TRBD1. Trimming removed 0 bases from V and 3 bases from J; junction bases left unmatched: 1. The CDR3 loop spans 15 amino acids. Germline V gene sequence: CDR1 SGDLS, CDR2 YYNGEE. Here the CDR3 DNA reads TGTGCCAGCAGCGTAGAGGGACAGGGGGACTATGGCTACACCTTC. As protein: CASSVEGQGDYGYTF.

This clonotype was seen many times. This rearrangement joins TRBV7-9 to TRBJ1-1; TRBD1 is a possible D gene (6 bases). In germline, CDR1 is SEHNR, CDR2 FQNEAQ (reference sequence). Deletions cut 5 bases from V and 4 bases from J, with 26 bases between. CDR3 size: 18 residues. The CDR3 loop is CASSVKGAGAIFGTEAFF. The DNA of the CDR3 is TGTGCCAGCAGCGTAAAGGGCGCAGGGGCGATTTTCGGCACTGAAGCTTTCTTT.

The chain joins TRBV12-3 or TRBV12-4 to TRBJ1-4; 12 bases align to TRBD1. CDR3 length equals 17 residues. The trim removed 6 bases at V and 7 bases at J, leaving 12 bases unmatched. The CDR3 region has the DNA TGTGCCAGCAGGCCCGTGGCTGGGACAGGGGGCGGTGAAAAACTGTTTTTT. This encodes CASRPVAGTGGGEKLFF.

Concerning this clonotype: This may arise from a read error, as a much more abundant clone is one base away. The rearrangement links TRBV5-1 to TRBJ2-2; 7 bases agree with TRBD1. Germline loops: CDR1 SGHRS, CDR2 YFSETQ. The CDR3 has 16 residues. The CDR3 here is CASSLEATGHTGELVF. Here the CDR3 DNA reads TGCGCCAGCAGCTTGGAAGCGACAGGGCACACCGGGGAGCTGGTTTTT.